Listed below are T cell receptor beta chains from one sample, sequenced in a study of regulatory T cells. Here immunoSEQ multiplex PCR was the method, and the copy in TCRdb shows in-frame clones only, minus some. The data contain tens of thousands of clones, around nine tenths of them singletons. Sequences were obtained from conventional CD4+ T cells sorted from blood. All receptors come from a child aged 5 to 17 with CD3G deficiency. The CDR3 runs from the conserved cysteine through the conserved F or W. The D gene is left open where the match is weak. Size values are once, few and many counts, or a class for expanded clones, and some rows have none.

d_gene: TRBD2; j_gene: TRBJ2-1; v_gene: TRBV30; abundance: NA; len: 16; CDR3aa: CAWSVRSGSRYNEQFF; CDR3nt: TGTGCCTGGAGTGTGCGTAGCGGGAGCCGTTACAATGAGCAGTTCTTC
d_gene: TRBD2; j_gene: TRBJ2-3; v_gene: TRBV7-9; abundance: once; len: 13; CDR3aa: CASSLSAGGPQYF; CDR3nt: TGTGCCAGCAGCTTATCAGCGGGAGGGCCTCAGTATTTT
d_gene: TRBD2; j_gene: TRBJ2-3; v_gene: TRBV6-1; abundance: NA; len: 12; CDR3aa: CASMGGIATQYF; CDR3nt: TGTGCCAGCATGGGGGGGATCGCTACGCAGTATTTT
d_gene: NA; j_gene: TRBJ2-5; v_gene: TRBV7-9; abundance: NA; len: 12; CDR3aa: CASSWDQGTQYF; CDR3nt: TGTGCCAGCAGCTGGGACCAAGGAACCCAGTACTTC
d_gene: TRBD1; j_gene: TRBJ1-1; v_gene: TRBV6-6; abundance: NA; len: 14; CDR3aa: CASSQTGGATEAFF; CDR3nt: TGTGCCAGCAGTCAGACAGGGGGCGCGACTGAAGCTTTCTTT
d_gene: TRBD2; j_gene: TRBJ2-2; v_gene: TRBV5-1; abundance: NA; len: 17; CDR3aa: CASSPLASGSQPGELFF; CDR3nt: TGCGCCAGCAGCCCCCTGGCCAGCGGGAGTCAGCCCGGGGAGCTGTTTTTT
d_gene: NA; j_gene: TRBJ2-6; v_gene: TRBV5-1; abundance: NA; len: 18; CDR3aa: CASSLVSGVSSGANVLTF; CDR3nt: TGCGCCAGCAGCTTGGTCTCAGGGGTGAGCTCTGGGGCCAACGTCCTGACTTTC
d_gene: NA; j_gene: TRBJ1-3; v_gene: TRBV5-6; abundance: NA; len: 16; CDR3aa: CASSLGPPGAGNTIYF; CDR3nt: TGTGCCAGCAGCTTGGGACCCCCGGGAGCTGGAAACACCATATATTTT
d_gene: TRBD1; j_gene: TRBJ2-5; v_gene: TRBV11-2; abundance: NA; len: 17; CDR3aa: CASSLRGTGFKQETQYF; CDR3nt: TGTGCCAGCAGCTTAAGGGGGACAGGGTTCAAACAAGAGACCCAGTACTTC
d_gene: NA; j_gene: TRBJ2-7; v_gene: TRBV28; abundance: NA; len: 13; CDR3aa: CASCRLGSYEQYF; CDR3nt: TGTGCCAGCTGTCGCTTGGGGTCCTACGAGCAGTACTTC
d_gene: NA; j_gene: TRBJ2-1; v_gene: TRBV6-6; abundance: NA; len: 13; CDR3aa: CASSSQGNNEQFF; CDR3nt: TGTGCCAGCAGTAGCCAAGGGAATAATGAGCAGTTCTTC
d_gene: NA; j_gene: TRBJ2-3; v_gene: TRBV19; abundance: NA; len: 13; CDR3aa: CASSPGDKDTQYF; CDR3nt: TGTGCCAGTAGTCCAGGTGATAAAGATACGCAGTATTTT
d_gene: NA; j_gene: TRBJ2-2; v_gene: TRBV28; abundance: NA; len: 16; CDR3aa: CASSLYRARGTGELFF; CDR3nt: TGTGCCAGCAGTTTATACAGGGCTCGTGGCACCGGGGAGCTGTTTTTT
d_gene: TRBD1; j_gene: TRBJ1-2; v_gene: TRBV28; abundance: once; len: 16; CDR3aa: CASSQRHRGQGGGYTF; CDR3nt: TGTGCCAGCAGCCAAAGACACCGTGGACAGGGTGGTGGCTACACCTTC
d_gene: TRBD2; j_gene: TRBJ2-2; v_gene: TRBV6-5; abundance: NA; len: 15; CDR3aa: CASSYGTSGTGELFF; CDR3nt: TGTGCCAGCAGTTACGGGACTAGCGGCACCGGGGAGCTGTTTTTT
d_gene: NA; j_gene: TRBJ1-2; v_gene: TRBV28; abundance: once; len: 13; CDR3aa: CASSLEQPYGYTF; CDR3nt: TGTGCCAGCAGTTTAGAACAGCCCTATGGCTACACCTTC
d_gene: TRBD2; j_gene: TRBJ2-3; v_gene: TRBV5-1; abundance: NA; len: 13; CDR3aa: CASSLEGEGTQYF; CDR3nt: TGCGCCAGCAGCCTGGAAGGGGAGGGTACGCAGTATTTT
d_gene: NA; j_gene: TRBJ2-7; v_gene: TRBV28; abundance: NA; len: 14; CDR3aa: CASSLHSGGYEQYF; CDR3nt: TGTGCCAGCAGTTTACACAGCGGCGGCTACGAGCAGTACTTC
d_gene: TRBD2; j_gene: TRBJ2-3; v_gene: TRBV28; abundance: NA; len: 15; CDR3aa: CASSPGTSGGKGKYF; CDR3nt: TGTGCCAGCAGCCCTGGGACTAGCGGGGGAAAGGGGAAGTATTTT
d_gene: NA; j_gene: TRBJ1-2; v_gene: TRBV6-1; abundance: NA; len: 15; CDR3aa: CASSVYATLNYGYTF; CDR3nt: TGTGCCAGCAGTGTGTATGCAACGCTTAACTATGGCTACACCTTC
d_gene: NA; j_gene: TRBJ2-7; v_gene: TRBV6-1; abundance: NA; len: 12; CDR3aa: CASSENRRGPYF; CDR3nt: TGTGCCAGCAGTGAAAATAGGAGGGGGCCGTACTTC
d_gene: TRBD2; j_gene: TRBJ2-1; v_gene: TRBV7-9; abundance: NA; len: 15; CDR3aa: CASSLGLAGGNEQFF; CDR3nt: TGTGCCAGCAGCTTAGGACTAGCGGGAGGTAATGAGCAGTTCTTC
d_gene: TRBD1; j_gene: TRBJ1-2; v_gene: TRBV6-1; abundance: NA; len: 15; CDR3aa: CASSEWGTASYGYTF; CDR3nt: TGTGCCAGCAGTGAATGGGGGACAGCCTCCTATGGCTACACCTTC
d_gene: TRBD2; j_gene: TRBJ2-1; v_gene: TRBV5-1; abundance: NA; len: 17; CDR3aa: CASSLEVGLAGAGEQFF; CDR3nt: TGCGCCAGCAGCTTGGAGGTGGGACTAGCGGGAGCAGGTGAGCAGTTCTTC
d_gene: NA; j_gene: TRBJ1-1; v_gene: TRBV11-2; abundance: NA; len: 15; CDR3aa: CASSLAGHPNTEAFF; CDR3nt: TGTGCCAGCAGCTTAGCTGGACACCCGAACACTGAAGCTTTCTTT
d_gene: TRBD2; j_gene: TRBJ2-5; v_gene: TRBV7-9; abundance: NA; len: 16; CDR3aa: CASSLGTSGSVETQYF; CDR3nt: TGTGCCAGCAGCTTGGGCACTAGCGGGAGTGTCGAGACCCAGTACTTC